This TCR beta chain was recorded in a study of T-cell memory formation after mild COVID-19. Libraries for TCRalpha and TCRbeta carried sample barcodes and unique molecular identifiers via 5'RACE. One entry per CDR3 protein, called by TCRdb with MiXCR from the 5' RACE reads. The table records more than 250,000 distinct CDR3 sequences, 15% to 20% of them present only once. Germline CDR1 reads DFQATT; CDR2 reads SNEGSKA (reference sequence). There are 12 residues in the CDR3. V was pared by 0 bases and J by 4 bases, with 6 bases between. Study results and caveats: CD4/CD8 balance characterized clones contracting day 15 to 85, and CD4+ skew characterized later expanders. Contracting CD4+ clones sat mainly in CM and EM; CD8+ in EMRA.

Regarding this clonotype: Its antigen remains unknown.

The source of this sequence is a man between 18 and 29 years old who had mild COVID-19 (a few samples of this study predate the infection). Cell type and time point are not known. The genes are TRBV20-1 and TRBJ1-1, with D unclear. Sequenced input: PBMCs or a T cell subset sorted from them (not recorded which). CDR3 protein: CSAREGATEAFF. DNA for the CDR3: TGCAGTGCTAGAGAGGGAGCCACTGAAGCTTTCTTT.